This T cell receptor beta chain was sequenced during a study of early T cells in non-severe SARS-CoV-2 infection. Looking at the study overall: Unsorted whole-blood RNA was sequenced in bulk, leaving chains unpaired.

This CDR3 comprises 15 residues. V was trimmed by 0 bases and J by 4 bases, leaving 12 bases between them. Germline lookup yields CDR1 SGDLS and CDR2 YYNGEE. TCRdb ran MiXCR on the 5' RACE reads and lists one entry per CDR3 protein. The sample contains around 86,000 distinct CDR3 sequences, about 15% of which appear only once. This TCR was sampled from an adult who was a healthcare worker with PCR-confirmed SARS-CoV-2 infection or an uninfected control (not recorded which). The sequenced material came from whole blood. The gene calls are TRBV9 and TRBJ2-3; TRBD2 is a possible D gene (5 bases). CDR3 DNA: TGTGCCAGCAGCGTAGGGACTCGCTATCCAGATACGCAGTATTTT. Translating gives CASSVGTRYPDTQYF.